Shown below are 7 T cell receptor beta chains from a single sample sequenced in a study of monozygotic twins with inflammatory bowel disease. TCRdb derives one entry per CDR3 protein from the 5' RACE reads, leaving out DNA. This repertoire includes about 440,000 distinct CDR3 sequences. The sequenced material came from blood. The receptors were gathered from a human donor with ulcerative colitis or Crohn's disease, or a healthy co-twin of an affected twin (not recorded which).

The chain joins TRBV11-1 to TRBJ2-3; TCRdb's D call of TRBD1 is untestable without DNA. The germline V gene has CDR1 SGHAT and CDR2 FQDESV (reference sequence). The CDR3 runs 15 residues. This CDR3 reads CASSLEGTDTDTQYF. Filled out from reference TRBV11-1 and TRBJ2-3, the complete variable domain reads EAEVAQSPRYKITEKSQAVAFWCDPISGHATLYWYRQILGQGPELLVQFQDESVVDDSQLPKDRFSAERLKGVDSTLKIQPAELGDSAMYLCASSLEGTDTDTQYFGPGTRLTVL.

V gene TRBV18 combines with J gene TRBJ2-7; the D call from TCRdb, TRBD1, cannot be confirmed without DNA. The germline V gene has CDR1 KGHSH and CDR2 LQKENI. CDR3 length equals 14 residues. This chain's CDR3 is CASSKGQTSYEQYF.

The chain links TRBV4-2 to TRBJ1-2; TCRdb picks TRBD1, but there is no DNA to check that call. Germline values: CDR1 LGHNA, CDR2 YNFKEQ. The CDR3 contains 15 residues. This chain's CDR3 is CASSQGRRGEGGYTF.

V is TRBV12-3 or TRBV12-4 and J is TRBJ2-6. The CDR3 sequence is 15 residues long. This chain's CDR3 is CASSLWQEGANVLTF.

This chain connects TRBV12-3 or TRBV12-4 to TRBJ2-7. The length of the CDR3 is 15 residues. The CDR3 reads CASSADPWSSYEQYF.

The rearrangement uses TRBV2 and TRBJ2-5; the D call from TCRdb, TRBD2, cannot be confirmed without DNA. The CDR3 runs to 17 residues. The germline CDR1 and CDR2 sequences are SNHLY and FYNNEI. CDR3 protein: CASSEPWTSGAQETQYF.

The CDR3 protein is CASSALLGGAGELFF. This rearrangement joins TRBV5-1 to TRBJ2-2; without DNA, the TCRdb call of TRBD2 cannot be checked. This CDR3 has 15 residues. From germline, CDR1 is SGHRS and CDR2 YFSETQ.